A selection of T cell receptor beta chains follows, all from one sample in a study of CD8+CD57+ T cells in acquired aplastic anemia. TCRdb processed the reads anew with MiXCR; each CDR3 protein has one entry. Among 150,000 to 200,000 distinct CDR3 sequences listed, approximately 48% were seen once. The material sequenced was sorted CD4+, CD8+, or CD8+CD57+ T cells (not recorded which) from PBMCs. Receptor source: a human donor with aplastic anemia. Each CDR3 is given with its conserved first and last residue. Fields, in order: J gene, D gene, clone size, V gene, CDR3 protein, CDR3 DNA. D genes are given only for firm matches. Expanded clones are given a class, and other clones once, few, many or no size at all.

j_call: TRBJ1-1; d_call: TRBD1; clone_size: many; v_call: TRBV2; cdr3_aa: CATGTGGLNTEAFF; cdr3_nt: TGTGCCACGGGGACAGGGGGCCTGAACACTGAAGCTTTCTTT
j_call: TRBJ2-5; d_call: TRBD1; clone_size: many; v_call: TRBV7-9; cdr3_aa: CASSPGQTGETQYF; cdr3_nt: TGTGCCAGCAGCCCGGGACAGACCGGAGAGACCCAGTACTTC
j_call: TRBJ2-7; d_call: TRBD1; clone_size: once; v_call: TRBV5-1; cdr3_aa: CASSRRTGPLSEQYF; cdr3_nt: TGCGCCAGCAGCAGGCGGACAGGTCCCCTTTCGGAGCAGTACTTC
j_call: TRBJ2-5; d_call: TRBD2; clone_size: -; v_call: TRBV10-2; cdr3_aa: CASSVGLAGQETQYF; cdr3_nt: TGCGCCAGCAGTGTAGGGCTAGCGGGACAAGAGACCCAGTACTTC
j_call: TRBJ2-7; d_call: -; clone_size: -; v_call: TRBV10-1; cdr3_aa: CASTVGSYEQYF; cdr3_nt: TGCGCCAGCACTGTGGGCTCCTACGAGCAGTACTTC
j_call: TRBJ1-2; d_call: -; clone_size: many; v_call: TRBV9; cdr3_aa: CASSVGRGSYYGYTF; cdr3_nt: TGTGCCAGCAGCGTAGGAAGGGGTTCGTACTATGGCTACACCTTC
j_call: TRBJ2-6; d_call: -; clone_size: many; v_call: TRBV15; cdr3_aa: CATSRGGAFQGGANVLTF; cdr3_nt: TGTGCCACCAGCAGAGGGGGGGCTTTTCAGGGTGGGGCCAACGTCCTGACTTTC
j_call: TRBJ2-5; d_call: -; clone_size: -; v_call: TRBV3-1; cdr3_aa: CASSQVNGETQYF; cdr3_nt: TGTGCCAGCAGCCAAGTTAACGGGGAGACCCAGTACTTC
j_call: TRBJ2-5; d_call: TRBD2; clone_size: once; v_call: TRBV10-3; cdr3_aa: CAISERAGGNKETQYF; cdr3_nt: TGTGCCATCAGTGAAAGGGCGGGGGGCAATAAAGAGACCCAGTACTTC
j_call: TRBJ2-1; d_call: -; clone_size: -; v_call: TRBV19; cdr3_aa: CASSQGIREQFF; cdr3_nt: TGTGCCAGTAGCCAGGGGATTCGTGAGCAGTTCTTC
j_call: TRBJ2-7; d_call: -; clone_size: -; v_call: TRBV7-8; cdr3_aa: CASSLGTPYEQYF; cdr3_nt: TGTGCCAGCAGCTTGGGGACACCCTACGAGCAGTACTTC